The 5 T cell receptor beta chains below all came from one sample that was sequenced in a study of CD8 T cells in ankylosing spondylitis. In TCRdb, the 5' RACE reads were re-called with MiXCR into one record per CDR3 protein. The sample consists of around 130,000 distinct CDR3 sequences, roughly 7.3% of them appearing once. The sample comprised blood, either unsorted or a sorted T cell fraction (not recorded which). These receptors were obtained from a male donor with ankylosing spondylitis or in good health (not recorded which).

This clonotype came up many times. This sequence joins TRBV6-1 and TRBJ1-5; D possibly corresponds to TRBD1 (5 bases). Trimming removed 6 bases from V and 3 bases from J, with 12 bases in between. Germline CDR1 and CDR2: MNHNS and SASEGT. This CDR3 has 14 amino acids. CDR3 residues: CASSPGTTNQPQHF. The DNA for the CDR3 is TGTGCCAGCAGCCCCGGGACGACCAATCAGCCCCAGCATTTT.

The V and J genes are TRBV5-6 and TRBJ2-7, with D perhaps TRBD2 (6 bases). Germline V CDR1 and CDR2: SGHDT, YYEEEE. V was clipped by 9 bases and J by 0 bases, with 13 bases between them. This CDR3 has 13 amino acids. Here the CDR3 reads CAMSFGSSYEQYF. For the CDR3, the DNA is TGTGCCATGAGCTTCGGGAGCTCCTACGAGCAGTACTTC.

This clonotype occurred many times. The chain has TRBV29-1 and TRBJ1-2; D is perhaps TRBD1 (5 bases). Germline loops: CDR1 SQVTM, CDR2 ANQGSEA. The CDR3 is 11 amino acids. Trimming pared 7 bases from V and 8 bases from J, leaving 14 bases between. The chain's CDR3 is CSAHSQGGYTF. In DNA form, the CDR3 reads TGCAGCGCACATAGCCAGGGAGGCTACACCTTC.

This clonotype showed up many times. The V gene is TRBV20-1, the J gene TRBJ1-1; D might be TRBD1 (5 bases). CDR1 and CDR2 from the germline V gene are DFQATT and SNEGSKA (reference sequence). CDR3 length: 12 amino acids. The V gene lost 4 bases and the J gene lost 7 bases, with 13 bases spanning the gap. The CDR3 sequence is CSAKVRDFEAFF. The CDR3 coding sequence is TGCAGTGCTAAAGTCCGGGACTTTGAAGCTTTCTTT.

This clonotype was recorded at least ten times. The chain employs TRBV15 and TRBJ2-1, with 9 bases that match TRBD2. The germline V gene encodes CDR1 LNHNV and CDR2 YYDKDF (reference sequence). The V and J ends lost 4 bases and 4 bases, in that order; junction bases with no gene match: 20. The CDR3 length is 20 residues. CDR3 coding DNA: TGTGCCACCAGCACCCCGTTGACTAGCGGCTCCTCAATGTTTTACAATGAGCAGTTCTTC. Protein: CATSTPLTSGSSMFYNEQFF.